This section outlines one TCR beta chain sequence together with its context. Antigen specificity is unknown. This sequence may be a read error, since a much larger clone differs from it by one base. These data come from a study of blood T cells in healthy people across ages. Study results and limitations: Roughly linear declines in TCR beta diversity per million T cells occurred with age.

Primers used in a second PCR of roughly 6 to 11 cycles were a sample-barcoded 5' primer and a J-beta primer mix. TCRdb fed the 5' RACE reads into MiXCR, producing one record per CDR3 protein. Here the sample spans roughly 650,000 distinct CDR3 sequences, approximately 29% being singletons. The CDR3 is made up of 15 amino acids. The sequencing input was blood. This chain connects TRBV12-3 or TRBV12-4 to TRBJ2-3; the D call may be TRBD1 or TRBD2 (5 bases each). This TCR was sampled from a woman older than 75 in good health. Written as DNA, the CDR3 is TGTGCCAGCAGTTTGGGGGAATTGGGCACAGATACGGAGTATTTT. Amino acids: CASSLGELGTDTEYF.